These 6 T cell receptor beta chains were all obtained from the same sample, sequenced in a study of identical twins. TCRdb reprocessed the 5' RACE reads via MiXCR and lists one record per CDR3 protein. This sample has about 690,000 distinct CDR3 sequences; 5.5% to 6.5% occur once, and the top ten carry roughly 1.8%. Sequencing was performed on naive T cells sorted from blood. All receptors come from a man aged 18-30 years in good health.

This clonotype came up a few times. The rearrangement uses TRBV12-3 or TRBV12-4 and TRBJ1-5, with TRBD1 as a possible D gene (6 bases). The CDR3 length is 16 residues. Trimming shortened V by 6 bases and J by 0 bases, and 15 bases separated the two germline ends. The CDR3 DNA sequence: TGTGCCAGCAGATCACAAAGGGGACATAGCAATCAGCCCCAGCATTTT. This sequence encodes CASRSQRGHSNQPQHF.

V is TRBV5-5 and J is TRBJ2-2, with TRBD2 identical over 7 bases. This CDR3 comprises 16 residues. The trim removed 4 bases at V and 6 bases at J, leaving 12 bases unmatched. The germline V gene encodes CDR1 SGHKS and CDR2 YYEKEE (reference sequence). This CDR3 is CASSTWGGMEAGELFF. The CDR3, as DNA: TGTGCCAGCAGCACCTGGGGGGGAATGGAGGCCGGGGAGCTGTTTTTT.

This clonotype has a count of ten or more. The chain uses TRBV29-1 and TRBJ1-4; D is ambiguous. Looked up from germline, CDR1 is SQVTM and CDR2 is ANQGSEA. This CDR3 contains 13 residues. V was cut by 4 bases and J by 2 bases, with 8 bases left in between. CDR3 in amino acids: CSVGLMTNEKLFF. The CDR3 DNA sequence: TGCAGCGTTGGTCTGATGACTAATGAAAAACTGTTTTTT.

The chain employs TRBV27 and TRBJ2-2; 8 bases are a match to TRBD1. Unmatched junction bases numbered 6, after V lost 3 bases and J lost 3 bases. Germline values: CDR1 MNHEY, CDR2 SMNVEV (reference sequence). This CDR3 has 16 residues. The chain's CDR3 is CASSLSGGLYTGELFF. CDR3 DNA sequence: TGTGCCAGCAGTTTGTCAGGGGGCTTGTACACCGGGGAGCTGTTTTTT.

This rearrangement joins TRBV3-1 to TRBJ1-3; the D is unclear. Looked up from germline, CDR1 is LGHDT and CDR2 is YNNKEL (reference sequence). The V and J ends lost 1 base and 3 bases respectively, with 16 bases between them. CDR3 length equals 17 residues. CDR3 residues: CASSQGRTTYRGNTIYF. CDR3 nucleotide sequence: TGTGCCAGCAGCCAAGGACGAACTACGTATCGTGGAAACACCATATATTTT.

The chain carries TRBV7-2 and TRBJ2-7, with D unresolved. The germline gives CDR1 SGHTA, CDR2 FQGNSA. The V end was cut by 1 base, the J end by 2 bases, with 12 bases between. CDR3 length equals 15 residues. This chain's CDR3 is CASSLEGPGAYEQYF. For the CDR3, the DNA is TGTGCCAGCAGCTTAGAAGGCCCAGGAGCCTACGAGCAGTACTTC.